This TCR beta chain was recorded in a study of T cell repertoires in cytomegalovirus infection. TCRdb fed the reads into MiXCR, producing one record per CDR3 protein. The sample holds approximately 110,000 distinct CDR3 sequences, under 30% seen once. Germline assignment: CDR1 MNHEY and CDR2 SMNVEV (reference sequence). Trimming removed 1 base at V and 4 bases at J, with 10 bases between. This CDR3 comprises 14 residues. This clonotype was observed a handful of times. Antigen specificity is unknown. Sequencing was performed on CD8+ T cells from cultured PBMCs, taken from culture after CMV antigen stimulation. The clonotype comes from a human donor in good health (CMV status not recorded). Some clones in this sample may be carry-over from other donors' samples. The V call is TRBV27, the J call TRBJ1-2, with D possibly matching TRBD1 (5 bases). Here the CDR3 reads CASSLFWGSYGYTF. DNA of the CDR3: TGTGCCAGCAGTTTATTCTGGGGGTCCTATGGCTACACCTTC.